This T cell receptor (beta chain) was documented in a study of sequential checkpoint blockade in melanoma. Study-wide context: TCRbeta immunosequencing was performed on DNA from 91 pretreatment melanoma tumor samples. Study findings and constraints: Clinical benefit was about 30 times likelier when tumor T-cell fraction and clonality increased.

Clones were read by immunoSEQ multiplex PCR, and TCRdb kept only the in-frame ones, dropping some. The sample holds 1,500 to 2,000 clones, around 19% seen once. This clone rates as medium-sized. Its target is unknown. CDR3 length: 14 amino acids. V was pared by 3 bases and J by 7 bases, with 14 bases between. CDR1 SGHNT and CDR2 YENEEA come from the germline V gene. The sample's treatment: randomized to nivolumab then ipilimumab (arm A) or the reverse (arm B). Sequenced here: tumor tissue (inferred from file names), sampled from a patient given nivolumab and ipilimumab in sequence. The chain uses TRBV11-3 and TRBJ2-3; perhaps TRBD1 as D (5 bases). The TCR originated in a human donor with melanoma. The CDR3 region is CASSLEFRANTQYF. CDR3 sequence (DNA): TGTGCCAGCAGCTTGGAATTCAGGGCAAATACGCAGTATTTT.